Listed below are T cell receptor beta chains from one sample, sequenced in a study of tumor-infiltrating lymphocytes in primary liver carcinoma. One entry per CDR3 protein results from TCRdb running MiXCR on the multiplex PCR reads. The table includes fewer than 350,000 distinct CDR3 sequences, 65% detected once. Sequenced: peripheral blood. These receptors originate from a man in his forties with primary liver carcinoma and hepatitis B virus infection. CDR3s include the opening cysteine and the closing phenylalanine or tryptophan. The order of the fields is V gene, CDR3 length, CDR3 protein.

TRBV6-2/TRBV6-3	15	CASSYDGTGSLILHF
TRBV12-3/TRBV12-4	14	CASRLAGDVETQYF
TRBV4-3	16	CASGQESSGIQETQYF
TRBV5-1	16	CASSPGRDSHQETQYF
TRBV4-2	15	CASSAQGQGTPGQYF
TRBV6-5	15	CADSPGLAGADTQYF
TRBV4-1	14	CASSQDRRSTEAFF
TRBV2	14	CASSESGQGYEQYF
TRBV5-1	13	CASSLRSNNEQFF
TRBV30	14	CAWRVTGNTGELFF
TRBV7-9	12	CASSLGGTELNF
TRBV11-2	15	CASSLTSVIVYEQYF
TRBV2	17	CASNKKVSAFSSYEQYF
TRBV11-1	14	CVSSSGRGWYEQYF